This record covers a single T cell receptor beta chain. Its target is not known. Because it lacks the conserved phenylalanine or tryptophan at the end, this CDR3 is likely a read error. The data were obtained in a study of shared clonotypes between healthy human individuals. Study-wide results and caveats: Exclusively blood specimens were collected; tissue repertoires likely differ. Sharing across several donors was seen in around 5.1% of naive CD4 clonotypes. Larger estimated richness was generally seen in naive subsets than in memory subsets.

The method was immunoSEQ multiplex PCR; TCRdb's version includes in-frame clones alone and lacks a portion of them. The profile shows just over 2,000,000 clones, 85% to 95% of them singletons. This CDR3 spans 15 amino acids. V was cut by 4 bases and J by 4 bases, with 17 bases left in between. The V gene's germline CDR1 is SGHRS and CDR2 YFSETQ. Sequenced sample: naive CD4+ T cells sorted from blood. As to subset: CD45RA+ positively selected. The clonotype comes from a man aged 18 to 35 in good health. The chain uses TRBV5-1 and TRBJ1-1; tentative D call: TRBD1 (5 bases). CDR3 coding DNA: TGCGCCAGCAGCCCCCTATGGCGGGGGAGCACTGAAGCTTTCCTT. This encodes CASSPLWRGSTEAFL.